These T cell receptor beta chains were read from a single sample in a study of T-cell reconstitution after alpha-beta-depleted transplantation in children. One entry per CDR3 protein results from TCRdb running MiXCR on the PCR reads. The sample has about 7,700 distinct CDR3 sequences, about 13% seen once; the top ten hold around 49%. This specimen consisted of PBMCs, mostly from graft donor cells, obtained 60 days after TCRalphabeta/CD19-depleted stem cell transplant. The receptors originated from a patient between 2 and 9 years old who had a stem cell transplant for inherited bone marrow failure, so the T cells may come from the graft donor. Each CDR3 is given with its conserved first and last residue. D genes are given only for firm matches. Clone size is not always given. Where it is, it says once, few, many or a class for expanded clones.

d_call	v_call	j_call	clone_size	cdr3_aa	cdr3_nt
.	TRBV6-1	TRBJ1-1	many	CASSHLWGDTEAFF	TGTGCCAGCAGCCACCTATGGGGGGACACTGAAGCTTTCTTT
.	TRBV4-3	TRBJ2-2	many	CASSQVEGTGELFF	TGCGCCAGCAGCCAAGTCGAGGGGACCGGGGAGCTGTTTTTT
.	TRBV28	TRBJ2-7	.	CASSLFARGALYEQYF	TGTGCCAGCAGTTTGTTTGCTCGGGGGGCGCTTTACGAGCAGTACTTC
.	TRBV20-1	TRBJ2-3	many	CSASWVIRTDTQYF	TGCAGTGCTAGTTGGGTGATTCGCACAGATACGCAGTATTTT
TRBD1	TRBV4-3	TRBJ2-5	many	CASSQGPGTEETQYF	TGCGCCAGCAGCCAGGGGCCCGGGACAGAGGAGACCCAGTACTTC
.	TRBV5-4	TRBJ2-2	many	CASRPQGTGELFF	TGTGCCAGCAGGCCACAGGGAACCGGGGAGCTGTTTTTT
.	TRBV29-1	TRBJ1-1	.	CSVEEGQNTEAFF	TGCAGCGTTGAAGAGGGACAAAACACTGAAGCTTTCTTT
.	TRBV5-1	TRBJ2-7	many	CASSLASSYEQYF	TGCGCCAGCAGCTTGGCTAGCTCCTACGAGCAGTACTTC
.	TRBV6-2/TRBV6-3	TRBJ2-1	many	CASSRLNEQFF	TGTGCCAGCAGCCGTTTGAATGAGCAGTTCTTC
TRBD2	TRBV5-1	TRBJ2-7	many	CASSRKKNSNSGTHYYEQYF	TGCGCCAGCAGCCGAAAAAAAAATTCCAATAGCGGGACCCACTACTACGAGCAGTACTTC
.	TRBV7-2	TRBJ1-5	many	CASSPPGQPQHF	TGTGCCAGCAGCCCTCCGGGTCAGCCCCAGCATTTT
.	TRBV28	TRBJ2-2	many	CASSPGQNTGELFF	TGTGCCAGCAGCCCGGGACAGAACACCGGGGAGCTGTTTTTT
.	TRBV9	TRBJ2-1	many	CASSVASQGNEQFF	TGTGCCAGCAGCGTAGCTTCCCAGGGGAATGAGCAGTTCTTC